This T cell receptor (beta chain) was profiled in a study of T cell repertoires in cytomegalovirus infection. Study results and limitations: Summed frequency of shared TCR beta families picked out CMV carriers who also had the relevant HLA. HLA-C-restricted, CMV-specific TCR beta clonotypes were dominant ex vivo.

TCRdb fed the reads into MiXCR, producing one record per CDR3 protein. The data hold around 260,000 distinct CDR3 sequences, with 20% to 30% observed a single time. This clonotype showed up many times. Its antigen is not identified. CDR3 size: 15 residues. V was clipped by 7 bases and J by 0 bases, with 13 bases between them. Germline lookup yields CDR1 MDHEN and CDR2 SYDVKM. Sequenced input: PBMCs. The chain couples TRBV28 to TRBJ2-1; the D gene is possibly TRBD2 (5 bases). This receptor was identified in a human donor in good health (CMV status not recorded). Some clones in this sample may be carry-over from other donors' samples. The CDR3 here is CASTESGSSYNEQFF. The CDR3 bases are TGTGCCAGCACCGAGAGTGGGAGCTCCTACAATGAGCAGTTCTTC.